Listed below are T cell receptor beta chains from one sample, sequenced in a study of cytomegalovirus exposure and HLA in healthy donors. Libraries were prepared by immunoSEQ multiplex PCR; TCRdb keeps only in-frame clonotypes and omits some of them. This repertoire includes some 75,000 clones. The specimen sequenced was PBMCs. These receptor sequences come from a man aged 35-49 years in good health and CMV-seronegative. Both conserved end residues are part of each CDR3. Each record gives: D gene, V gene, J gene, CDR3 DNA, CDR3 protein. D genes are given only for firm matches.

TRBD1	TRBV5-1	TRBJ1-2	TGCGCCAGCAGCTCGCCGGGACAGGGATGGGATGGCTACACCTTC	CASSSPGQGWDGYTF
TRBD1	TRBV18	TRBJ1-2	TGTGCCAGCTCACCATCGGGACAGATCTATGGCTACACCTTC	CASSPSGQIYGYTF
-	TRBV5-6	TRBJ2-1	TGTGCCAGCAGCTTGGCCTCGGGGTTCGTGCACAATGAGCAGTTCTTC	CASSLASGFVHNEQFF
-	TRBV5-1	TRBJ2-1	TGCGCCAGCAGCTTGTCGGGGAGCTACAATGAGCAGTTCTTC	CASSLSGSYNEQFF
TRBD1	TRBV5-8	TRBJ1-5	TGTGCCAGCAGCTTGGCTGGACAGGGGGGACAGCCCCAGCATTTT	CASSLAGQGGQPQHF
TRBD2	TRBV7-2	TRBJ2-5	TGTGCCAGCAGCGTCCCTAGCGGGGGGCTGGAGACCCAGTACTTC	CASSVPSGGLETQYF
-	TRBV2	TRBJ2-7	TGTGCCAGCCTGCCAGGAGGACGTAGTTACGAGCAGTACTTC	CASLPGGRSYEQYF
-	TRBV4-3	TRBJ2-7	TGCGCCAGCAGCCTTTACCTCCCATTCAGGTGTGGCTACGAGCAGTACTTC	CASSLYLPFRCGYEQYF
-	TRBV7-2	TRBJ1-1	TGTGCCAGCAGCTTAGCGTCGGGTAGGCCCCTAGAAGCTTTCTTT	CASSLASGRPLEAFF
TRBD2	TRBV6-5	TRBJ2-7	TGTGCCAGCAGTAGGCGCGGGGGGATTCAATACGAGCAGTACTTC	CASSRRGGIQYEQYF
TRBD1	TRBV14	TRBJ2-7	TGTGCCAGCAGCTACGGACAGGGTCAATCCTACGAGCAGTACTTC	CASSYGQGQSYEQYF
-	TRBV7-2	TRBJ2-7	TGTGCCAGCAGCACCTACGGGGATCAGACGTACGAGCAGTACTTC	CASSTYGDQTYEQYF
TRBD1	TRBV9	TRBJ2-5	TGTGCCAGCAGCGTAGCAGGGACAGGGCGGGAGACCCAGTACTTC	CASSVAGTGRETQYF
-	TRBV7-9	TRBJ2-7	TGTGCCAGCAGCTTATCGGGACACAACTACGAGCAGTACTTC	CASSLSGHNYEQYF
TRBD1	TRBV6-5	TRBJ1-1	TGTGCCAGCAGTGACGCCAGGACAGGTGAAGCTTTCTTT	CASSDARTGEAFF
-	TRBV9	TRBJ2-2	TGTGCCAGCAGCTTTACACCCAACACCGGGGAGCTGTTTTTT	CASSFTPNTGELFF